This is a list of T cell receptor beta chains from one sample in a study of T-cell memory formation after mild COVID-19. One entry per CDR3 protein, called by TCRdb with MiXCR from the 5' RACE reads. Among some 440,000 distinct CDR3 sequences, around a quarter were seen once, and the ten largest hold roughly an eighth. The sample taken for sequencing was PBMCs or a T cell subset sorted from them (not recorded which). The receptors were sampled from an adult woman who had mild COVID-19 (a few samples of this study predate the infection). Cell type and time point are not known. Each CDR3 is given with its conserved first and last residue. A D gene is named only where the DNA matches it firmly. Rows give clone size only sometimes, using once, few, many, or a class for an expanded clone.

J gene,D gene,V gene,clone size,CDR3 DNA,CDR3 protein
TRBJ2-1,-,TRBV20-1,-,TGCAGTGCAAAATACAATGAGCAGTTCTTC,CSAKYNEQFF
TRBJ1-2,-,TRBV30,-,TGTGCCTGGAGTTCCCGGACAGTCTATGGCTACACCTTC,CAWSSRTVYGYTF
TRBJ2-7,-,TRBV7-9,few,TGTGCCAGCAGCCCCCCGATTGAACCCTACGAGCAGTACTTC,CASSPPIEPYEQYF
TRBJ1-2,-,TRBV14,few,TGTGCCAGCAGCCCGCGCGTGTCCGATGGCTACACCTTC,CASSPRVSDGYTF
TRBJ2-5,-,TRBV4-1,few,TGCGCCAGCAGTCTCAACCTCTGGTCAGGGACCCAGTACTTC,CASSLNLWSGTQYF
TRBJ2-1,TRBD2,TRBV5-1,-,TGCGCCAGCAGCTTGGAAACTAGCGGGGGGTTCTGGGAGCAGTTCTTC,CASSLETSGGFWEQFF
TRBJ2-5,-,TRBV5-1,-,TGCGCCAGCAGTCTGCTTTTAGGGCAAGAGACCCAGTACTTC,CASSLLLGQETQYF
TRBJ2-1,TRBD1,TRBV12-3/TRBV12-4,-,TGTGCCAGCAGGGGGCAGGGGGCGCAAAATGAGCAGTTCTTC,CASRGQGAQNEQFF
TRBJ2-7,TRBD2,TRBV4-2,few,TGTGCCAGCAGCCAACTACTAGCGGGAGGCGAGCAGTACTTC,CASSQLLAGGEQYF
TRBJ2-7,-,TRBV6-5,-,TGTGCCAGCAGTACCGGGGGAGGATGGTACGAGCAGTACTTC,CASSTGGGWYEQYF
TRBJ1-1,-,TRBV7-9,-,TGTGCCAGCAGCTTAGATTGGGCAGTGAGAACTGAAGCTTTCTTT,CASSLDWAVRTEAFF
TRBJ2-5,-,TRBV7-6,few,TGTGCCAGCAGCTTAGCGCTTTACAGCCAAGAGACCCAGTACTTC,CASSLALYSQETQYF
TRBJ1-2,TRBD1,TRBV4-1,few,TGCGCCAGCAGCCAAGGAGGACAGGGAGGCTATGGCTACACCTTC,CASSQGGQGGYGYTF
TRBJ2-7,-,TRBV29-1,few,TGCAGCGTGGAACATAGGGGAGAGGGTTCCTACGAGCAGTACTTC,CSVEHRGEGSYEQYF
TRBJ2-2,-,TRBV7-9,-,TGTGCCAGCAGCTTTGGCGCACCTAACACCGGGGAGCTGTTTTTT,CASSFGAPNTGELFF
TRBJ2-7,TRBD1,TRBV19,few,TGTGCCAGTAGTATGACAGGGGGCTACGAGCAGTACTTC,CASSMTGGYEQYF
TRBJ1-1,-,TRBV13,-,TGTGCCAGCAGTCCCCGTTGGGGTATGCCTTTCTTT,CASSPRWGMPFF
TRBJ2-7,-,TRBV6-1,-,TGTGCCAGCAGCTTCAGCCAGGGTCCCTACGAGCAGTACTTC,CASSFSQGPYEQYF
TRBJ2-1,TRBD2,TRBV18,-,TGTGCCAGCTCACGGTATGAGACTAGCGGGAGAGCTGAGCAGTTCTTC,CASSRYETSGRAEQFF
TRBJ2-1,-,TRBV18,-,TGTGCCAGCTCACCACCGCCGGGCTCCTCCTACAATGAGCAGTTCTTC,CASSPPPGSSYNEQFF
TRBJ1-2,-,TRBV7-2,-,TGTGCCAGCAGCTCAGACAGGACCCGCTATGGCTACACCTTC,CASSSDRTRYGYTF
TRBJ2-3,-,TRBV5-1,many,TGCGCCAGCAGCTTGGCACAGGCGGGCACAGATACGCAGTATTTT,CASSLAQAGTDTQYF
TRBJ2-7,-,TRBV11-2,few,TGTGCCAGCACCCCAGTGACAGGACCCACCTACGAGCAGTACTTC,CASTPVTGPTYEQYF
TRBJ2-5,-,TRBV15,-,TGTGCCACCAGCAGGGACGAGCGTAGGGAGACCCAGTACTTC,CATSRDERRETQYF
TRBJ2-1,-,TRBV4-2,-,TGTGCCAGCAGCCAAGAGGAGGGCAGGGGGCAGTTCTTC,CASSQEEGRGQFF
TRBJ2-5,-,TRBV20-1,-,TGCAGTGCTAAGGCGGGCGTAGAGACCCAGTACTTC,CSAKAGVETQYF
TRBJ2-3,-,TRBV7-8,-,TGTGCCAGCAGCTCAGGGGCCGGAATCCACAGCACAGATACGCAGTATTTT,CASSSGAGIHSTDTQYF
TRBJ2-7,-,TRBV7-9,-,TGTGCCAGCAGCTACCCCCAGGGGTACGAGCAGTACTTC,CASSYPQGYEQYF
TRBJ1-5,TRBD1,TRBV6-1,few,TGTGCCACCAAGGGACAGGGAGTTGGCAATCAGCCCCAGCATTTT,CATKGQGVGNQPQHF
TRBJ2-1,TRBD2,TRBV27,-,TGTGCCAGCAGTTTCCCCGGGACTACCAATGAGCAGTTCTTC,CASSFPGTTNEQFF
TRBJ2-1,TRBD1,TRBV27,-,TGTGCCAGCAGACGGAACAGGGGATCCTACAATGAGCAGTTCTTC,CASRRNRGSYNEQFF
TRBJ1-2,-,TRBV12-3/TRBV12-4,few,TGTGCCAGCAGTGACCGACCGGGGGACTATGGCTACACCTTC,CASSDRPGDYGYTF
TRBJ2-7,TRBD1,TRBV5-1,-,TGCGCCAGCAGCGTGGACAGGGGACACCCCAACGAGCAGTACTTC,CASSVDRGHPNEQYF
TRBJ2-1,-,TRBV12-3/TRBV12-4,-,TGTGCCAGCAGCCCAGTTCGAGGGCCCTTGTTCTTC,CASSPVRGPLFF
TRBJ2-3,TRBD2,TRBV5-4,-,TGTGCCAGCAGCAGCCGGGGCGGGAGGGCCGCAGATACGCAGTATTTT,CASSSRGGRAADTQYF
TRBJ2-1,TRBD1,TRBV6-5,-,TGTGCCAGCAGTACCCCTTCCCAGGGGGCAGGTGAGCAGTTCTTC,CASSTPSQGAGEQFF
TRBJ2-3,-,TRBV24-1,-,TGTGCCACCAGTGATTGGTCACAGGGTTCGTCAGATACGCAGTATTTT,CATSDWSQGSSDTQYF
TRBJ2-2,-,TRBV4-1,-,TGCGCCAGCAGCCCCTTCGGTTTGGGGACCACCGGGGAGCTGTTTTTT,CASSPFGLGTTGELFF
TRBJ2-7,TRBD1,TRBV12-3/TRBV12-4,-,TGTGCCACTTCCCCTGGGACAGGCCCTTACGAGCAGTACTTC,CATSPGTGPYEQYF
TRBJ1-2,-,TRBV5-1,-,TGCGCCAGCAGCCCATACAGGGCCAGCCCCTATGGCTACACCTTC,CASSPYRASPYGYTF
TRBJ2-1,-,TRBV7-2,few,TGTGCCAGCAGCTTAGTAGGACTGTCAACTACTTCCTACAATGAGCAGTTCTTC,CASSLVGLSTTSYNEQFF
TRBJ1-3,TRBD1,TRBV7-2,-,TGTGCCAGCAGCTTGGACAGGATAGGTCACACCATATATTTT,CASSLDRIGHTIYF
TRBJ1-1,-,TRBV5-1,-,TGCGCCAGCAGCTCCCTGACTCCTAACACTGAAGCTTTCTTT,CASSSLTPNTEAFF
TRBJ2-1,-,TRBV7-9,-,TGTGCCAGCAGCTTAGGGGGACGAGTAGAGCAGTTCTTC,CASSLGGRVEQFF
TRBJ1-2,TRBD1,TRBV7-8,few,TGTGCCAGCAGCTCAACTGAGACAGGGGACTATGGCTACACCTTC,CASSSTETGDYGYTF
TRBJ2-3,-,TRBV6-5,-,TGTGCCAGCACCTCTCTGACTAGGGAGTGGTATTTT,CASTSLTREWYF
TRBJ2-7,-,TRBV27,few,TGTGCCAGCAGTACGACAGGGAGCGGGCACGAGCAGTACTTC,CASSTTGSGHEQYF
TRBJ2-7,TRBD2,TRBV12-3/TRBV12-4,-,TGTGCCAGCAGCCCGACTAGCGGGGCAGTAGGGGAGCAGTACTTC,CASSPTSGAVGEQYF
TRBJ2-7,-,TRBV7-2,many,TGTGCCAGCAGCTTAGAGGCGGAGCAAGAGCAGTACTTC,CASSLEAEQEQYF
TRBJ1-1,-,TRBV29-1,-,TGCAGCGTTGAACGGCACACTGAAGCTTTCTTT,CSVERHTEAFF
TRBJ1-5,-,TRBV7-6,few,TGTGCCAGCAGCTTGGGAGAGAATAGCAATCAGCCCCAGCATTTT,CASSLGENSNQPQHF
TRBJ2-2,-,TRBV30,once,TGTGCCTGCTTGGGACACTACACCGGGGAGCTGTTTTTT,CACLGHYTGELFF
TRBJ2-7,TRBD2,TRBV12-3/TRBV12-4,-,TGTGCCAGCAGTTCGTACCGACCGACTAGCGGGGGACCCTCGTCGTACGAGCAGTACTTC,CASSSYRPTSGGPSSYEQYF
TRBJ2-1,-,TRBV24-1,-,TGTTCCACCAGTGGCTGGGACTCCCACAATGAGCAGTTCTTC,CSTSGWDSHNEQFF
TRBJ2-1,TRBD2,TRBV7-2,few,TGTGCCAGCAGCGGCGAAGGGACTATCGGCAATGAGCAGTTCTTC,CASSGEGTIGNEQFF
TRBJ2-7,-,TRBV5-1,few,TGCGCCAGCAGCCCGGACAGAGTATACGAGCAGTACTTC,CASSPDRVYEQYF
TRBJ2-3,-,TRBV29-1,few,TGCAGCGTTGAAGATGTCCCGGCTTGGCGCCAGGGGACGCAGTATTTT,CSVEDVPAWRQGTQYF
TRBJ1-2,-,TRBV7-2,many,TGTGCCAGCAGCTTTTCAGCCAGCTATGGCTACACCTTC,CASSFSASYGYTF
TRBJ1-1,-,TRBV12-3/TRBV12-4,many,TGTGCCAGCAAACTGGACCCTACGAGCCGGGAAGCTTTCTTT,CASKLDPTSREAFF
TRBJ2-5,TRBD2,TRBV3-1,-,TGTGCCAGCAGCCCTCCTCCGGATCCCGGACTAGCGGGGGGTTTGTACCAAGAGACCCAGTACTTC,CASSPPPDPGLAGGLYQETQYF